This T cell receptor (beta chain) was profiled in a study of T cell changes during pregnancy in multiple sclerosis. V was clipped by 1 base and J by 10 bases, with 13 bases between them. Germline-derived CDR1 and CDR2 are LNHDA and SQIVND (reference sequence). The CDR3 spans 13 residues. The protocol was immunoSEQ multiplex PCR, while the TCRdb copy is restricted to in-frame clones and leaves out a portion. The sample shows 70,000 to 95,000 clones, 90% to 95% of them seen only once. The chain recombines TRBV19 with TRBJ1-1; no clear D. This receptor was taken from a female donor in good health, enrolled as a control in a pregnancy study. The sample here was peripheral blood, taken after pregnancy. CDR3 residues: CASSIVPGSGAFF. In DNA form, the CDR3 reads TGTGCCAGTAGTATAGTCCCGGGTAGTGGAGCTTTCTTT.